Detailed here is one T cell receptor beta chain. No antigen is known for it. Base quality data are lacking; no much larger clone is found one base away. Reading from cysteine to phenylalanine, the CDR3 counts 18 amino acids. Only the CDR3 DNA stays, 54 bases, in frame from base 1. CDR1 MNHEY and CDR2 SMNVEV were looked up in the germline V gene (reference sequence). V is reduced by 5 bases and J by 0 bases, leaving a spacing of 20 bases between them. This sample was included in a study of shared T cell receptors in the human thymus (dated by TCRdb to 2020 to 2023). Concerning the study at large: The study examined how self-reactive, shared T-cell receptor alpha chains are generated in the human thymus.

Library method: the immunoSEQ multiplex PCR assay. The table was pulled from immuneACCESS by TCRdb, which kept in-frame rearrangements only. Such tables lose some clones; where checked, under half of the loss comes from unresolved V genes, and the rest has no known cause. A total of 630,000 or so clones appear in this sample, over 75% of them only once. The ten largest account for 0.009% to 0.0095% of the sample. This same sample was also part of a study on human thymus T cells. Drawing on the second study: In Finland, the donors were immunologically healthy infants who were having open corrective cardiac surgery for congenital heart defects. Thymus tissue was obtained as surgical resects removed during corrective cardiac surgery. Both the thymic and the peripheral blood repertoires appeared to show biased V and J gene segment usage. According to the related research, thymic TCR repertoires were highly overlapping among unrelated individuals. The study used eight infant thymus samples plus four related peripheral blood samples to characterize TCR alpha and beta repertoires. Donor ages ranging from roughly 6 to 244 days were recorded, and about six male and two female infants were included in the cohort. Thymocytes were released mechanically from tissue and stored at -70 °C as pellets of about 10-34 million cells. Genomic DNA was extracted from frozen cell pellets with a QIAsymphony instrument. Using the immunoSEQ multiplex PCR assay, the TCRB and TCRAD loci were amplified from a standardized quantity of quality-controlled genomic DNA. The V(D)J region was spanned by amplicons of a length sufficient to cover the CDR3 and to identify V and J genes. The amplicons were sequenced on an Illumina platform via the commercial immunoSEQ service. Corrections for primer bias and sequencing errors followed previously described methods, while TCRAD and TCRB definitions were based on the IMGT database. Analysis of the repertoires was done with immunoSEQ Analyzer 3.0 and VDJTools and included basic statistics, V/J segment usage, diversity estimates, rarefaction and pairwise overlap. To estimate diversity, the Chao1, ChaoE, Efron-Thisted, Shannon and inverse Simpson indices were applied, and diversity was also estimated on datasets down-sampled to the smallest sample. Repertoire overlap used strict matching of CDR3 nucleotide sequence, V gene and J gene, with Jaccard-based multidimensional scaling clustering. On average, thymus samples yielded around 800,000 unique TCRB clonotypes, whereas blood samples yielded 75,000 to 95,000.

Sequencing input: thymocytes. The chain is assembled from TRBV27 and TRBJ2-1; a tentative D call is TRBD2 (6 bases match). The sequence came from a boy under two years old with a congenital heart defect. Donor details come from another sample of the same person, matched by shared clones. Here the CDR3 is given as CASSEMGGISSSYNEQFF. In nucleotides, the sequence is TGTGCCAGCAGTGAAATGGGCGGGATTAGCAGCTCCTACAATGAGCAGTTCTTC.